Listed below are T cell receptor beta chains from one sample, sequenced in a study of cytomegalovirus exposure and HLA in healthy donors. Clones were read by immunoSEQ multiplex PCR, and TCRdb kept only the in-frame ones, dropping some. The data show approximately 99,000 clones, 81% seen once. The sequencing sample was made of PBMCs. All receptors derive from a man aged 40-49 years in good health and CMV-seropositive. Both conserved end residues are part of each CDR3. A D gene is named only where the DNA matches it firmly. Size tells how often a clone was seen (once, few, many) or the class of an expanded clone, and some rows leave it out.

D: TRBD1
size: -
J: TRBJ2-7
V: TRBV4-1
DNA: TGCGCCAGCAGCCAAGGGGTCACAGGGGTGAGGGAGCAGTACTTC
CDR3: CASSQGVTGVREQYF

D: TRBD1
size: -
J: TRBJ1-6
V: TRBV7-8
DNA: TGTGCCAGCAGCTTAGACCCCGACAGGGCGAATAATTCACCCCTCCACTTT
CDR3: CASSLDPDRANNSPLHF

D: -
size: -
J: TRBJ2-2
V: TRBV5-1
DNA: TGCGCCAGCAGCCGACCCAGGGACACCGGGGAGCTGTTTTTT
CDR3: CASSRPRDTGELFF

D: -
size: -
J: TRBJ1-2
V: TRBV28
DNA: TGTGCCAGCAGCCTGACAGGATTGACTACAGGCTACACCTTC
CDR3: CASSLTGLTTGYTF

D: -
size: -
J: TRBJ1-6
V: TRBV6-4
DNA: TGTGCCAGCCGTGCAGGTTCAGATTCACCCCTCCACTTT
CDR3: CASRAGSDSPLHF

D: TRBD1
size: -
J: TRBJ2-7
V: TRBV5-1
DNA: TGCGCCAGCAGCTCGCAGGGACAGGAATACGAGCAGTACTTC
CDR3: CASSSQGQEYEQYF

D: TRBD1
size: -
J: TRBJ2-7
V: TRBV7-3
DNA: TGTGCCAGCAGCCCGACAGGGGCCGGTTCATACGAGCAGTACTTC
CDR3: CASSPTGAGSYEQYF

D: -
size: -
J: TRBJ1-1
V: TRBV2
DNA: TGTGCCAGCAGTGACACGGGTGTGGGGGAGGGGAACACTGAAGCTTTCTTT
CDR3: CASSDTGVGEGNTEAFF

D: TRBD1
size: -
J: TRBJ2-3
V: TRBV19
DNA: TGTGCCAGTAGTATGGGACAGGGTGCAGATACGCAGTATTTT
CDR3: CASSMGQGADTQYF

D: -
size: once
J: TRBJ2-7
V: TRBV6-5
DNA: TGTGCCAGTAAACAGGGTGTAGGGTACGAGCAGTACTTC
CDR3: CASKQGVGYEQYF

D: TRBD1
size: -
J: TRBJ2-7
V: TRBV6-6
DNA: TGTGCCAGCAGTTCGACAGGGGGCACCTACGAGCAGTACTTC
CDR3: CASSSTGGTYEQYF

D: TRBD1
size: -
J: TRBJ2-7
V: TRBV2
DNA: TGTGCCAGCAGGAAAAACAGGGGGGAGATTTACGAGCAGTACTTC
CDR3: CASRKNRGEIYEQYF

D: TRBD1
size: -
J: TRBJ1-2
V: TRBV19
DNA: TGTGCCAGTAACCCGGACAGGGTCAAACATGGCTACACCTTC
CDR3: CASNPDRVKHGYTF

D: -
size: once
J: TRBJ1-3
V: TRBV6-1
DNA: TGTGCCACCCTGGAGGGCGCCGGGCGAGGAAACACCATATATTTT
CDR3: CATLEGAGRGNTIYF

D: -
size: once
J: TRBJ2-2
V: TRBV9
DNA: TGTGCCAGCGAGCCTAGGACTGCTACCGGGGAGCTGTTTTTT
CDR3: CASEPRTATGELFF

D: -
size: -
J: TRBJ1-4
V: TRBV30
DNA: TGTGCCTGGAGACCTAGAGGTTCGGCTAATGAAAAACTGTTTTTT
CDR3: CAWRPRGSANEKLFF

D: TRBD2
size: -
J: TRBJ2-1
V: TRBV19
DNA: TGTGCCAGTAGTATCCAGACTAGCTGGAATGAGCAGTTCTTC
CDR3: CASSIQTSWNEQFF

D: TRBD2
size: -
J: TRBJ2-5
V: TRBV6-1
DNA: TGTGCCACAAGCGGGGGGGCATTAGAGACCCAGTACTTC
CDR3: CATSGGALETQYF

D: -
size: -
J: TRBJ1-6
V: TRBV5-5
DNA: TGTGCCAGCAGCTTGATAGATTCACCCCTCCACTTT
CDR3: CASSLIDSPLHF

D: -
size: -
J: TRBJ1-2
V: TRBV25-1
DNA: TGTGCCAGCAGTGGGGGGCGAGGTCGGGGCTACACCTTC
CDR3: CASSGGRGRGYTF

D: -
size: -
J: TRBJ1-1
V: TRBV10-3
DNA: TGTGCCATCAGTGGGGGCGGGGACACTGAAGCTTTCTTT
CDR3: CAISGGGDTEAFF

D: TRBD1
size: -
J: TRBJ2-3
V: TRBV7-6
DNA: TGTGCCAGCAGCTCAGGGGGTAACACAGATACGCAGTATTTT
CDR3: CASSSGGNTDTQYF

D: TRBD2
size: -
J: TRBJ2-1
V: TRBV7-9
DNA: TGTGCCAGCAGCCCAGGGAGGGGATCGTATAATGAGCAGTTCTTC
CDR3: CASSPGRGSYNEQFF

D: TRBD2
size: -
J: TRBJ2-1
V: TRBV29-1
DNA: TGCAGCGTTGGACCGCTAGCGGGAGTTAGGAATGAGCAGTTCTTC
CDR3: CSVGPLAGVRNEQFF

D: -
size: -
J: TRBJ2-2
V: TRBV5-1
DNA: TGCGCCAGCAGCTTGGGTCAGTACACCGGGGAGCTGTTTTTT
CDR3: CASSLGQYTGELFF